The 27 T cell receptor beta chains given below trace back to one sample, sequenced in a study of cytomegalovirus exposure and HLA in healthy donors. A multiplex PCR was run with 60 Vbeta primers and 13 Jbeta primers. Produced via immunoSEQ multiplex PCR; TCRdb's table is partial and in-frame only. The sample shows over 120,000 clones, around 74% of them seen only once. The material sequenced was PBMCs. These receptors all stem from a man between 18 and 35 years old in good health and CMV-seropositive.

CDR3 in DNA: TGTGCCAGCAGCGTAGCAGGGTTGGAAGGCAATCAGCCCCAGCATTTT. Residues: CASSVAGLEGNQPQHF. V is TRBV5-8 and J is TRBJ1-5; tentative D call: TRBD1 (5 bases). This CDR3 spans 16 amino acids. Germline loops: CDR1 SGHTS, CDR2 YDEGEE. V lost 4 bases, J lost 2 bases, and 16 bases lay in between.

V and J are TRBV5-6 and TRBJ2-7, with a weak D call TRBD2 (6 bases). V was pared by 3 bases and J by 1 base, with 11 bases between. This CDR3 has 14 amino acids. Germline V CDR1 and CDR2: SGHDT, YYEEEE. The CDR3 sequence: CASSWGDFSYEQYF. The CDR3 coding sequence is TGTGCCAGCAGCTGGGGGGACTTTTCCTACGAGCAGTACTTC.

This clone has only one observation. The chain employs TRBV19 and TRBJ1-2; no reliable D call. The CDR3 has 14 residues. Trimming took off 4 bases at V and 4 bases at J, with 13 bases between the two ends. Germline V gives CDR1 LNHDA, CDR2 SQIVND (reference sequence). The CDR3 spells CASSKAVSLYGYTF. Here the CDR3 DNA reads TGTGCCAGTAGTAAAGCGGTGTCCCTCTATGGCTACACCTTC.

J is TRBJ2-7 and V is TRBV6-5; 7 positions agree with TRBD2. The germline V gene has CDR1 MNHEY and CDR2 SVGAGI. After removal of 6 bases from V and 0 bases from J, the junction contained 5 bases not matched to a gene. The CDR3 spans 14 residues. The CDR3 here is CASRETGGSYEQYF. The CDR3 region has the DNA TGTGCCAGCAGGGAAACGGGAGGCTCCTACGAGCAGTACTTC.

The rearrangement joins TRBV6-5 to TRBJ1-3; no firm D call. Deletions cut 2 bases from V and 0 bases from J, with 8 bases between. The length of the CDR3 is 15 residues. Per germline, CDR1 MNHEY and CDR2 SVGAGI. This CDR3 reads CASSYRGFSGNTIYF. CDR3 nucleotides: TGTGCCAGCAGTTACCGAGGGTTCTCTGGAAACACCATATATTTT.

In this sample, this clone turned up a few times. The chain combines TRBV30 with TRBJ2-3, with TRBD1 as a possible D gene (6 bases). V was pared by 8 bases and J by 0 bases, with 15 bases between. This CDR3 has 14 amino acids. Germline V gene sequence: CDR1 GTSNPN, CDR2 SVGIG (reference sequence). CDR3 nucleotide sequence: TGTGCCGTGCGCCAAGGGGGTAGCACAGATACGCAGTATTTT. Its protein product is CAVRQGGSTDTQYF.

V is TRBV6-1 and J is TRBJ1-5, with D unclear. Trimming pared 8 bases from V and 1 base from J, leaving 12 bases between. CDR3 size: 14 residues. Germline CDR1 reads MNHNS; CDR2 reads SASEGT. The CDR3 region has the DNA TGTGCCAGCGGGCTGTATGGGAGCAATCAGCCCCAGCATTTT. Translated: CASGLYGSNQPQHF.

The chain is built from TRBV7-2 and TRBJ2-1; tentatively, D is TRBD1 (5 bases). Trimming took 8 bases from V and 4 from J, leaving 6 bases between them. The germline gives CDR1 SGHTA, CDR2 FQGNSA. The CDR3 contains 11 residues. The CDR3 loop is CASQGYNEQFF. In DNA, the CDR3 is TGTGCCAGCCAGGGATACAATGAGCAGTTCTTC.

The chain has TRBV11-2 and TRBJ1-1; TRBD1 matches at 8 bases. Germline V CDR1 and CDR2: SGHAT, FQNNGV. CDR3 length equals 12 residues. The V gene end was trimmed by 3 bases and the J gene end by 11 bases; junction bases not matched to a gene: 5. CDR3 in amino acids: CASSFQGARAFF. The DNA of the CDR3 is TGTGCCAGCAGCTTCCAGGGGGCGCGGGCTTTCTTT.

This chain connects TRBV6-5 to TRBJ1-1; a weak D match, TRBD1 (5 bases). CDR3 length equals 12 residues. In germline, CDR1 is MNHEY, CDR2 SVGAGI. V lost 8 bases to trimming and J lost 4 bases, with 11 bases between them. The CDR3 reads CASHRGGTEAFF. Here the CDR3 DNA reads TGTGCCAGCCACCGGGGGGGCACTGAAGCTTTCTTT.

The rearrangement uses TRBV6-5 and TRBJ2-2, with 7 bases matching TRBD1. The CDR3 length is 12 residues. The V and J ends lost 10 bases and 5 bases, in that order; junction bases with no gene match: 4. Per germline, CDR1 MNHEY and CDR2 SVGAGI. The CDR3 loop reads CATFRGTGELFF. The CDR3 DNA is TGTGCCACCTTCAGGGGGACCGGGGAGCTGTTTTTT.

The chain employs TRBV7-2 and TRBJ2-1; tentative D call: TRBD1 (6 bases). V was shortened by 3 bases and J by 5 bases, with 11 bases between the two germline ends. CDR1 and CDR2 from the germline V gene are SGHTA and FQGNSA. The CDR3 contains 14 residues. The CDR3 nucleotides are TGTGCCAGCAGCTTCGGACAGTCAAACAATGAGCAGTTCTTC. Its protein product is CASSFGQSNNEQFF.

The chain carries TRBV7-6 and TRBJ2-3, with D perhaps TRBD1 (5 bases). The germline V gene has CDR1 SGHVS and CDR2 FNYEAQ. V lost 1 base and J 5 bases, leaving 10 bases between the germline ends. The CDR3 consists of 14 residues. The DNA for the CDR3 is TGTGCCAGCAGCTTAGGTTTTAGGGGAGATACGCAGTATTTT. It yields the protein CASSLGFRGDTQYF.

The genes are TRBV5-1 and TRBJ1-1, with no clear D. Trimming left V 0 bases short and J 2 bases short, with 8 bases between. The CDR3 totals 14 residues. Germline V gene lookup returns CDR1 SGHRS and CDR2 YFSETQ. As DNA, the CDR3 is TGCGCCAGCAGCTTGGAACAGCTTAACACTGAAGCTTTCTTT. Translation gives CASSLEQLNTEAFF.

This chain connects TRBV10-1 to TRBJ2-3, with 12 bases lining up with TRBD2. The J segment lost 5 bases and the V segment lost 8 bases, leaving 8 bases of the junction unmatched. The CDR3 sequence is 15 residues long. The germline CDR1 and CDR2 sequences are WNHNN and SYGVQD (reference sequence). For the CDR3, the DNA is TGCGCCAGCCGGACTGGACTAGCGGGATTAGATACGCAGTATTTT. Protein sequence: CASRTGLAGLDTQYF.

The chain is built from TRBV7-2 and TRBJ2-5, with 10 bases matching TRBD2. The CDR3 contains 14 residues. J was trimmed by 7 bases and V by 8 bases; bases with no gene match: 10. CDR1 SGHTA and CDR2 FQGNSA come from the germline V gene. CDR3 sequence: CASARLAGPGTQYF. CDR3 DNA: TGTGCCAGCGCCAGACTAGCGGGCCCCGGGACCCAGTACTTC.

This sequence joins TRBV2 and TRBJ2-7; D might be TRBD1 (6 bases). This CDR3 has 14 residues. In germline, CDR1 is SNHLY, CDR2 FYNNEI. Trimming removed 4 bases at V and 3 bases at J, with 13 bases between. CDR3 coding DNA: TGTGCCAGCAGTGTACGGCAACAGGGCTACGAGCAGTACTTC. It is translated as CASSVRQQGYEQYF.

Concerning this clone: Because the CDR3 is missing its conserved closing phenylalanine or tryptophan, this is likely a read error. J is TRBJ1-2 and V is TRBV5-1, with a possible D match to TRBD1 (5 bases). Between the trimmed V and J ends, which lost 2 bases and 0 bases, there was a span of 11 bases. The germline V gene has CDR1 SGHRS and CDR2 YFSETQ. The CDR3 length is 15 residues. The CDR3 DNA reads as TGCGCCAGCAGCTTAGGGGTCAGGACTAACTATGGCTACACCCTC. Translating it yields CASSLGVRTNYGYTL.

J is TRBJ2-1 and V is TRBV6-5, with TRBD2 matching 10 bases. Germline V CDR1 and CDR2: MNHEY, SVGAGI. V was pared by 6 bases and J by 8 bases, with 4 bases of the junction left unmatched. CDR3 length: 13 residues. Written as DNA, the CDR3 is TGTGCCAGCAGACTTAGCGGGGGGCATGAGCAGTTCTTC. Protein: CASRLSGGHEQFF.

This chain connects TRBV30 to TRBJ2-5; D gene uncertain. The closer fit of TRBJ2-7 to the DNA end suggests the J call may be wrong. CDR3 size: 15 residues. Germline V lookup: CDR1 GTSNPN, CDR2 SVGIG (reference sequence). The CDR3 loop is CAWSLPLSRAYEQYF. The CDR3 nucleotides are TGTGCCTGGAGTTTACCGCTGTCACGAGCCTACGAGCAGTACTTC.

V is TRBV5-1 and J is TRBJ1-6; TRBD1 is a possible D gene (5 bases). V gave up 0 bases and J gave up 10 bases, with 14 bases separating them. Germline V gene lookup returns CDR1 SGHRS and CDR2 YFSETQ. This CDR3 is 15 amino acids long. The CDR3 region has the DNA TGCGCCAGCAGCTTGGCGGACATTCGACGCTCACCCCTCCACTTT. As protein: CASSLADIRRSPLHF.

The genes are TRBV4-1 and TRBJ1-6, with 7 bases identical to TRBD1. The CDR3 contains 14 residues. Germline V gives CDR1 MGHRA, CDR2 YSYEKL. Germline trimming cut 1 base from V and 6 bases from J; bases unmatched to any gene: 0. The DNA for the CDR3 is TGCGCCAGCAGCCAAGGGACAGGTAATTCACCCCTCCACTTT. It codes for CASSQGTGNSPLHF.

V gene TRBV11-3 combines with J gene TRBJ2-3; D might be TRBD1 (7 bases). The CDR3 spans 17 residues. Germline V gene data show CDR1 as SGHNT and CDR2 as YENEEA. Trimming left V 1 base short and J 0 bases short, with 14 bases between. This CDR3 is CASSLGGTAASTDTQYF. The CDR3 coding sequence is TGTGCCAGCAGCTTAGGCGGGACAGCCGCTAGCACAGATACGCAGTATTTT.

This clone has just a few counts. The CDR3, as DNA: TGTGCCAGCAGTACCACCGGGACAGGGTTTTACGAGCAGTACTTC. Protein sequence: CASSTTGTGFYEQYF. The rearrangement joins TRBV6-5 to TRBJ2-7, with 9 positions matching TRBD1. The CDR3 contains 15 residues. Trimming took 5 bases from V and 4 from J; bases not matched to a gene: 9. The germline gives CDR1 MNHEY, CDR2 SVGAGI.

V gene TRBV5-4 combines with J gene TRBJ2-1, with 11 nucleotides matching TRBD1. V dropped 5 bases and J dropped 0; count of bases not matched to a gene: 10. CDR1 is SGHNT, CDR2 YYREEE, per germline (reference sequence). This CDR3 has 18 amino acids. The CDR3 reads CASSTGQGAKSSYNEQFF. CDR3 DNA: TGTGCCAGCAGTACCGGACAGGGGGCAAAGAGCTCCTACAATGAGCAGTTCTTC. The full variable domain, completed using reference TRBV5-4 and TRBJ2-1, is ETGVTQSPTHLIKTRGQQVTLRCSSQSGHNTVSWYQQALGQGPQFIFQYYREEENGRGNFPPRFSGLQFPNYSSELNVNALELDDSALYLCASSTGQGAKSSYNEQFFGPGTRLTVL.

The chain is built from TRBV5-6 and TRBJ1-1; weak D call: TRBD1 (6 bases). The CDR3 runs 14 residues. Trimming removed 1 base from V and 5 bases from J, with 12 bases in between. CDR1 is SGHDT, CDR2 YYEEEE, per germline. This CDR3 reads CASSLTGITTEAFF. The CDR3 coding sequence is TGTGCCAGCAGCTTGACAGGGATTACAACTGAAGCTTTCTTT.

The V gene is TRBV6-5, the J gene TRBJ2-2, with 9 bases identical to TRBD1. Germline V gene sequence: CDR1 MNHEY, CDR2 SVGAGI. The CDR3 totals 15 residues. The ends lost 5 bases at V and 7 bases at J; junction bases unmatched: 8. The CDR3 DNA reads as TGTGCCAGCAGTCGATGGACAGGGGAAGGCGGGGAGCTGTTTTTT. Encoded protein: CASSRWTGEGGELFF.